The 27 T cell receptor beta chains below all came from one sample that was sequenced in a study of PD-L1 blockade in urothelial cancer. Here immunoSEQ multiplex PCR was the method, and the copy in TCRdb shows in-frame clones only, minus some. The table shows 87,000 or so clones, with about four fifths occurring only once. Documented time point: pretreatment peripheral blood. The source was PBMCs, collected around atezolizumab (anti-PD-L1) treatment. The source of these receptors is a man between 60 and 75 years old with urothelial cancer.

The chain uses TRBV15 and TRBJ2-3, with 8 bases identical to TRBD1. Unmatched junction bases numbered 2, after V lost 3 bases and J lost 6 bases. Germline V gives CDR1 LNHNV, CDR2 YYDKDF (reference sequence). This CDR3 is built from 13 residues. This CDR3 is CATSRDRVDTQYF. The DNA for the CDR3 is TGTGCCACCAGCAGGGACAGGGTCGATACGCAGTATTTT.

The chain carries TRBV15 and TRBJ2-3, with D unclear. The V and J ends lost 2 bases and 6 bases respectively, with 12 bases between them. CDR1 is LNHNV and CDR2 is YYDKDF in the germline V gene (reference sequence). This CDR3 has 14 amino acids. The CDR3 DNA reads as TGTGCCACCAGCAGACGTAACGCCGGGGATACGCAGTATTTT. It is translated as CATSRRNAGDTQYF.

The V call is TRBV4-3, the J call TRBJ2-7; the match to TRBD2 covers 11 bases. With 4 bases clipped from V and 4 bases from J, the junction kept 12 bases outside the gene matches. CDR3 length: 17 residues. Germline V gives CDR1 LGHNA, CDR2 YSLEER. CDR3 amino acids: CASSRSATSGIGYEQYF. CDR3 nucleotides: TGCGCCAGCAGCCGATCAGCGACTAGCGGGATCGGGTACGAGCAGTACTTC.

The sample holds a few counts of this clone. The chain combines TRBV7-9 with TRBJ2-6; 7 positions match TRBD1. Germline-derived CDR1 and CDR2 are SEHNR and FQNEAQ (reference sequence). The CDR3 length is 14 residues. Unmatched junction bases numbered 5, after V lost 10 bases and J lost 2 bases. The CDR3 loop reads CATNQGAGANVLTF. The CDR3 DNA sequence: TGTGCCACAAATCAGGGGGCTGGGGCCAACGTCCTGACTTTC. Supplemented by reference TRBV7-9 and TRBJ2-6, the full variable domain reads DTGVSQNPRHKITKRGQNVTFRCDPISEHNRLYWYRQTLGQGPEFLTYFQNEAQLEKSRLLSDRFSAERPKGSFSTLEIQRTEQGDSAMYLCATNQGAGANVLTFGAGSRLTVL.

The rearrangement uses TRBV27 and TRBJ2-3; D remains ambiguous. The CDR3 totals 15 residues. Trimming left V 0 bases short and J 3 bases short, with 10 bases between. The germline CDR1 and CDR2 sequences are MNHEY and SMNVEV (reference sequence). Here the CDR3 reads CASSLSPGWTDTQYF. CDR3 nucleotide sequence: TGTGCCAGCAGTTTATCTCCGGGTTGGACAGATACGCAGTATTTT.

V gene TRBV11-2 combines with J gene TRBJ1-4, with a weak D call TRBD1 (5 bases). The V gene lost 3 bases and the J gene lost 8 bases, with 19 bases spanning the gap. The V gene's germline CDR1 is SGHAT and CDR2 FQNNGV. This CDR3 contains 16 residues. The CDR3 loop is CASSFMLGTGGEKLFF. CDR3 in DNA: TGTGCCAGCAGCTTTATGTTGGGCACAGGTGGGGAAAAACTGTTTTTT.

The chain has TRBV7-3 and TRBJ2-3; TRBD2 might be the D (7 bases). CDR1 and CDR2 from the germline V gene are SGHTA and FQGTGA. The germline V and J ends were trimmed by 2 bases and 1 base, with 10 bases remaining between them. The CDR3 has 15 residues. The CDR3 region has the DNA TGTGCCAGCAGCTTATCCGGGGGGCGCACAGATACGCAGTATTTT. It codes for CASSLSGGRTDTQYF.

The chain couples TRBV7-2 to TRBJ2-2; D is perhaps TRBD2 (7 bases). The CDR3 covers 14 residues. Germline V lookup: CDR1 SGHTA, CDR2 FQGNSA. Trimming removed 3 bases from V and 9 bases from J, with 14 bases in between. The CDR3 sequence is CASSLEGGPRELFF. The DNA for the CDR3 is TGTGCCAGCAGCTTGGAGGGGGGGCCCCGGGAGCTGTTTTTT.

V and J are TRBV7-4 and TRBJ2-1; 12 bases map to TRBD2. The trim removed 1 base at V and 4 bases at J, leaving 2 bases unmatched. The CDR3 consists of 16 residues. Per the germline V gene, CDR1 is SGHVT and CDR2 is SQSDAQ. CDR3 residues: CASSLGTSGTYNEQFF. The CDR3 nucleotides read TGTGCCAGCAGCTTAGGGACTAGCGGGACATACAATGAGCAGTTCTTC.

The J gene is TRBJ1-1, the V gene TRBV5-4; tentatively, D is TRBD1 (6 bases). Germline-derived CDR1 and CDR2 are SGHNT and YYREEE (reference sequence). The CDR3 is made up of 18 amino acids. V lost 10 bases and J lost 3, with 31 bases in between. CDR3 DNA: TGTGCCGGTCTAAACGTCGGAACAGGGAGCCCTTCGGACACTGAAGCTTTCTTT. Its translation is CAGLNVGTGSPSDTEAFF.

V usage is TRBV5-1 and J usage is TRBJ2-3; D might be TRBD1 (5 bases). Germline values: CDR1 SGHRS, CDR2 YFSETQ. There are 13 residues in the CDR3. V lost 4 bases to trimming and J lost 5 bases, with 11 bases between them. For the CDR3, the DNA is TGCGCCAGCAGCCAGAGACAGCTAGATACGCAGTATTTT. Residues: CASSQRQLDTQYF.

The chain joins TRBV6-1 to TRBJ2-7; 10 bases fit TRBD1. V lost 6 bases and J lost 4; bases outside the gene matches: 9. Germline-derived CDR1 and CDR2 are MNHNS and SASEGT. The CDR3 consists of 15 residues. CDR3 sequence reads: CASRTDRGASYEQYF. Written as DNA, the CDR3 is TGTGCCAGCAGGACGGACAGGGGGGCCTCTTACGAGCAGTACTTC.

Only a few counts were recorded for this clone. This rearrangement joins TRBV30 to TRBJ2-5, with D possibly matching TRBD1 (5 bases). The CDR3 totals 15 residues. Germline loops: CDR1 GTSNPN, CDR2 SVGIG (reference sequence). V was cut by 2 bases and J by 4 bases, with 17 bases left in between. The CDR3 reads CAWSYRNSWGETQYF. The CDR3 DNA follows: TGTGCCTGGAGTTACAGGAACAGCTGGGGAGAGACCCAGTACTTC. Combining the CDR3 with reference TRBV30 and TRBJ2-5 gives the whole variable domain SQTIHQWPATLVQPVGSPLSLECTVEGTSNPNLYWYRQAAGRGLQLLFYSVGIGQISSEVPQNLSASRPQDRQFILSSKKLLLSDSGFYLCAWSYRNSWGETQYFGPGTRLLVL.

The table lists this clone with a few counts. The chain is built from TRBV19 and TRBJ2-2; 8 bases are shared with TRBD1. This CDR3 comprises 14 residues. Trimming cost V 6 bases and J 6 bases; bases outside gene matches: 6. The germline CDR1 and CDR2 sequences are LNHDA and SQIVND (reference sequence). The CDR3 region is CASRDRAGAGELFF. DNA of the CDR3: TGTGCCAGTAGGGACAGGGCTGGTGCCGGGGAGCTGTTTTTT.

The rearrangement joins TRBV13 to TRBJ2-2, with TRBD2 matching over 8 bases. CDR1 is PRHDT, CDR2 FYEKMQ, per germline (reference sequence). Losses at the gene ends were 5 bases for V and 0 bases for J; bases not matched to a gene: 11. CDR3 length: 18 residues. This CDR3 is CASSILLGGVSNTGELFF. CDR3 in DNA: TGTGCCAGCAGCATCCTACTCGGGGGGGTCTCGAACACCGGGGAGCTGTTTTTT.

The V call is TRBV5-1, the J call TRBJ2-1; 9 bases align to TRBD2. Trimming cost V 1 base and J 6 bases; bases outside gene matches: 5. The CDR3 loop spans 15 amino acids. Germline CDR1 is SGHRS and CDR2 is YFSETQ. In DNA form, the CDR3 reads TGCGCCAGCAGCTTGAGTAGCGGGGGTTTCAATGAGCAGTTCTTC. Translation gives CASSLSSGGFNEQFF.

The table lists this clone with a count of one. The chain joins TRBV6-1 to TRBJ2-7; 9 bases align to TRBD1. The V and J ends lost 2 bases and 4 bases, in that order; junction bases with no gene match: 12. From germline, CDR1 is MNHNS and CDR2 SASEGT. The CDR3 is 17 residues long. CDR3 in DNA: TGTGCCAGCAGTGAAAGTCGCGCCGGGACAGGGATATACGAGCAGTACTTC. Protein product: CASSESRAGTGIYEQYF.

CDR3 bases: TGTGCCAGCAGCTTAACAGGGTTTAGGGCAGAGACCCAGTACTTC. This gives the protein CASSLTGFRAETQYF. This rearrangement joins TRBV7-7 to TRBJ2-5; D might be TRBD1 (6 bases). CDR1 and CDR2 from the germline V gene are SSHAT and FNYEAQ (reference sequence). With 2 bases removed from V and 4 bases from J, the gap between germline ends came to 14 bases. The CDR3 has 15 amino acids.

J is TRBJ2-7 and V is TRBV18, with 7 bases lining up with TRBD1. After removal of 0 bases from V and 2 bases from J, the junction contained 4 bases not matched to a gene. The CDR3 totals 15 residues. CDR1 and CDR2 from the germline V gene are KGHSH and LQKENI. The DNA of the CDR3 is TGTGCCAGCTCACCACCCGGGACAGCCACCTACGAGCAGTACTTC. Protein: CASSPPGTATYEQYF.

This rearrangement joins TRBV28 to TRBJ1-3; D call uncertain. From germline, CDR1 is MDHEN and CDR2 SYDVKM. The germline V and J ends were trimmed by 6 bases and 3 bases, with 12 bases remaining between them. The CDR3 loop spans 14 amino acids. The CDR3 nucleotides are TGTGCCAGCAGGACGGGAGTAGGTGGAAACACCATATATTTT. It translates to CASRTGVGGNTIYF.

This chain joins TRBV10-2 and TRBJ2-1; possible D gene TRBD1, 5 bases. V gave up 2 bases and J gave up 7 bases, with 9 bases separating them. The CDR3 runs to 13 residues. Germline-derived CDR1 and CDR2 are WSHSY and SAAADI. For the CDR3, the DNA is TGCGCCAGCAGTGAGAGCAGGGAAAATGAGCAGTTCTTC. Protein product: CASSESRENEQFF.

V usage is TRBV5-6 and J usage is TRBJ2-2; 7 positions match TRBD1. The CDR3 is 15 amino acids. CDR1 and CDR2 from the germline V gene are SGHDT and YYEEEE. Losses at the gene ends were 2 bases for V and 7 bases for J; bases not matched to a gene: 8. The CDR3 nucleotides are TGTGCCAGCAGCTTTCAAGGGGGCGATGGCGGGGAGCTGTTTTTT. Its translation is CASSFQGGDGGELFF. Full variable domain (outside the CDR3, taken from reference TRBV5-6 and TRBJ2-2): DAGVTQSPTHLIKTRGQQVTLRCSPKSGHDTVSWYQQALGQGPQFIFQYYEEEERQRGNFPDRFSGHQFPNYSSELNVNALLLGDSALYLCASSFQGGDGGELFFGEGSRLTVL.

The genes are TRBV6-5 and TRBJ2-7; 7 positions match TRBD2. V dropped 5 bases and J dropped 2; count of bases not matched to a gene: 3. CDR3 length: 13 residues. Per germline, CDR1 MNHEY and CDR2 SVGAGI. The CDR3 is CASSGGGTYEQYF. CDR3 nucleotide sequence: TGTGCCAGCAGTGGGGGGGGTACCTACGAGCAGTACTTC.

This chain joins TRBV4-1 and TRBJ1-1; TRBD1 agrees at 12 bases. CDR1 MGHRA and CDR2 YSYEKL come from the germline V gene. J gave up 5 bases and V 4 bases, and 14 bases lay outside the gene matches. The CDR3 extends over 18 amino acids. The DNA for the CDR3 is TGCGCCAGCAGCCGGCCTACCGGGACAGGGGGCTTCGATACTGAAGCTTTCTTT. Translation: CASSRPTGTGGFDTEAFF.

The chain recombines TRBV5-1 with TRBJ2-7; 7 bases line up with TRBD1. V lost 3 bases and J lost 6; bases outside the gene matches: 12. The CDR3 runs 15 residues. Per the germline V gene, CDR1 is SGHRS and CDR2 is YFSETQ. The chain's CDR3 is CASSSGQTPLGEQYF. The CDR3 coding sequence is TGCGCCAGCAGCTCGGGACAGACACCCCTGGGCGAGCAGTACTTC.

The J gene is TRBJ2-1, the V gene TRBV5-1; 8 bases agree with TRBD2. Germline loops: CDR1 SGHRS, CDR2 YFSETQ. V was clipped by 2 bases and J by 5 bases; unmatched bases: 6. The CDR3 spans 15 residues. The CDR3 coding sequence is TGCGCCAGCAGCTTCACGGGGGGGGGTGACAATGAGCAGTTCTTC. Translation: CASSFTGGGDNEQFF.

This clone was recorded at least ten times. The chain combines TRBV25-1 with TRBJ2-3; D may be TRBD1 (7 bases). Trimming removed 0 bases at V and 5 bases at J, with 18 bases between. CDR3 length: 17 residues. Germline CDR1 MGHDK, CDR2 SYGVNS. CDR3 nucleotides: TGTGCCAGCAGTGAATACACGGAGGGGGCGTCTGGAGATACGCAGTATTTT. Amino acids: CASSEYTEGASGDTQYF.